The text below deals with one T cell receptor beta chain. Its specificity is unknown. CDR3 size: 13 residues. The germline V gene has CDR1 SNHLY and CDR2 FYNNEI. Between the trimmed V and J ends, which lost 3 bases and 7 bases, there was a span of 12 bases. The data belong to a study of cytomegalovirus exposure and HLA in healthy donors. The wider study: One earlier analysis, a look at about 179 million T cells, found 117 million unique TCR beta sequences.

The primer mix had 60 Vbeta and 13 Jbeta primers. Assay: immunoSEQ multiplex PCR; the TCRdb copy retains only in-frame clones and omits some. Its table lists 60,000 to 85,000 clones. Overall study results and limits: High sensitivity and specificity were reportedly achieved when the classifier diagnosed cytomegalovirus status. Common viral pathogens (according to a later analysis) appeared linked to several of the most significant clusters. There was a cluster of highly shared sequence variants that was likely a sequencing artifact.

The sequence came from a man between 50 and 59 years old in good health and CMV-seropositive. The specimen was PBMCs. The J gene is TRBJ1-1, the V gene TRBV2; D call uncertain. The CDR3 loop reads CASSDSLVNEAFF. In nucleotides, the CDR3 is TGTGCCAGCAGTGATAGTTTGGTTAATGAAGCTTTCTTT.